These 17 T cell receptor beta chains were all obtained from the same sample, sequenced in a study of shared clonotypes between healthy human individuals. Libraries were prepared by immunoSEQ multiplex PCR; TCRdb keeps only in-frame clonotypes and omits some of them. The repertoire holds 2 million to 3 million clones, with under 95% as singletons. The source material was naive CD4+ T cells from PBMCs. The subset denotes: CD45RA+ positively selected. Receptors were obtained from a man aged 18 to 30 in good health. Some clones in this sample may be carry-over from other donors' samples.

The chain employs TRBV9 and TRBJ2-3; a possible D gene is TRBD1 (5 bases). This CDR3 region has 14 residues. V was cut by 2 bases and J by 2 bases, with 9 bases left in between. The germline V gene has CDR1 SGDLS and CDR2 YYNGEE. CDR3 protein: CASSVLGATDTQYF. In nucleotides, the CDR3 is TGTGCCAGCAGCGTTTTAGGGGCCACAGATACGCAGTATTTT.

The chain is built from TRBV2 and TRBJ1-4; D might be TRBD1 (5 bases). Deletions cut 6 bases from V and 4 bases from J, with 12 bases between. This CDR3 has 14 amino acids. The germline gives CDR1 SNHLY, CDR2 FYNNEI. The CDR3, as DNA: TGTGCCAGCAGCCCCACAGGATATAATGAAAAACTGTTTTTT. Translation: CASSPTGYNEKLFF. Complete variable domain (other parts from reference TRBV2 and TRBJ1-4): EPEVTQTPSHQVTQMGQEVILRCVPISNHLYFYWYRQILGQKVEFLVSFYNNEISEKSEIFDDQFSVERPDGSNFTLKIRSTKLEDSAMYFCASSPTGYNEKLFFGSGTQLSVL.

This clone was detected once. The chain combines TRBV28 with TRBJ2-1, with unresolved D. CDR1 is MDHEN and CDR2 is SYDVKM in the germline V gene. The CDR3 has 13 amino acids. The ends were cut back, 3 bases at V and 8 bases at J, with 11 bases in the middle. The CDR3 region is CASSFDGRDEQFF. The CDR3 DNA reads as TGTGCCAGCAGTTTCGACGGTCGCGATGAGCAGTTCTTC.

This chain connects TRBV7-2 to TRBJ1-1; D may be TRBD1 (5 bases). The CDR3 runs to 14 residues. Germline assignment: CDR1 SGHTA and CDR2 FQGNSA. Trimming took 1 base from V and 2 from J, leaving 8 bases between them. CDR3 in amino acids: CASSLVTANTEAFF. CDR3 sequence (DNA): TGTGCCAGCAGCTTAGTGACAGCTAACACTGAAGCTTTCTTT.

In regard to this clone: Other DNA sequences in the sample encode the same CDR3. The rearrangement links TRBV27 to TRBJ2-1, with D unclear. This CDR3 comprises 11 residues. Between the trimmed V and J ends, which lost 5 bases and 8 bases, there was a span of 7 bases. The V gene's germline CDR1 is MNHEY and CDR2 SMNVEV (reference sequence). CDR3 amino acids: CASSLGHEQFF. The CDR3 DNA sequence: TGTGCCAGCAGTCTCGGACATGAGCAGTTCTTC.

Concerning this clone: A read error may produce the germline difference seen at one junction end. The chain uses TRBV28 and TRBJ2-7, with D uncertain. CDR1 is MDHEN and CDR2 is SYDVKM in the germline V gene. The CDR3 length is 13 residues. The CDR3 DNA reads TGTGCCAGCACCCTATCAGGACGTCCCCTTGCCCTCTTC. This translates into CASTLSGRPLALF.

This chain joins TRBV19 and TRBJ2-1, with 8 positions matching TRBD2. The ends lost 4 bases at V and 0 bases at J; junction bases unmatched: 5. Germline CDR1 reads LNHDA; CDR2 reads SQIVND (reference sequence). The CDR3 totals 16 residues. The CDR3 is CASSTIAGSSYNEQFF. CDR3 nucleotide sequence: TGTGCCAGTAGTACCATAGCGGGAAGCTCCTACAATGAGCAGTTCTTC. Complete variable domain (other parts from reference TRBV19 and TRBJ2-1): DGGITQSPKYLFRKEGQNVTLSCEQNLNHDAMYWYRQDPGQGLRLIYYSQIVNDFQKGDIAEGYSVSREKKESFPLTVTSAQKNPTAFYLCASSTIAGSSYNEQFFGPGTRLTVL.

DNA of the CDR3: TGCGCCAGCAGCCAAGTAGGTAGCAGGGGCACCGGGGAGCTGTTTTTT. As protein: CASSQVGSRGTGELFF. The chain links TRBV4-1 to TRBJ2-2, with a possible D match to TRBD1 (6 bases). Germline V gives CDR1 MGHRA, CDR2 YSYEKL. The CDR3 extends over 16 amino acids. V was pared by 1 base and J by 4 bases, with 13 bases between.

Points on this clone: Other DNA sequences of this sample code for an identical CDR3. The genes are TRBV5-1 and TRBJ2-1; either TRBD1 or TRBD2 may fit D (5 bases each). Germline values: CDR1 SGHRS, CDR2 YFSETQ. The CDR3 extends over 15 amino acids. V gave up 0 bases and J gave up 0 bases, with 7 bases separating them. CDR3 in DNA: TGCGCCAGCAGCTTGGTGGGGGTCTCCTACAATGAGCAGTTCTTC. Its protein is CASSLVGVSYNEQFF.

This clone came up once. Different DNA sequences within this sample yield the same CDR3. The DNA of the CDR3 is TGCAGTGCCCCCCGGGATACGCAGTATTTT. Encoded protein: CSAPRDTQYF. The genes are TRBV20-1 and TRBJ2-3; D is undetermined. The CDR3 loop spans 10 amino acids. In germline, CDR1 is DFQATT, CDR2 SNEGSKA (reference sequence). Trimming took off 6 bases at V and 6 bases at J, with 7 bases between the two ends.

The CDR3 protein is CASRDGTRYSNQPQHF. In DNA, the CDR3 is TGTGCCAGCAGGGACGGGACGCGTTATAGCAATCAGCCCCAGCATTTT. The chain recombines TRBV28 with TRBJ1-5, with D tentatively TRBD1 (5 bases). The V end lost 6 bases, the J end lost 0 bases, and 15 bases lay between the germline ends. The CDR3 length is 16 residues. Germline-derived CDR1 and CDR2 are MDHEN and SYDVKM.

V is TRBV30 and J is TRBJ2-5; 7 bases agree with TRBD1. With V trimmed by 5 bases and J by 3 bases, 6 bases remained unmatched. CDR1 GTSNPN and CDR2 SVGIG come from the germline V gene (reference sequence). The CDR3 extends over 13 amino acids. Here the CDR3 reads CAWDRQGKETQYF. The CDR3 DNA sequence: TGTGCCTGGGACAGACAGGGTAAAGAGACCCAGTACTTC.

Concerning this clone: The sample holds other DNA sequences that translate to the same CDR3. The chain links TRBV2 to TRBJ1-4; 7 nucleotides align to TRBD1. The trim removed 2 bases at V and 0 bases at J, leaving 0 bases unmatched. The CDR3 has 15 residues. CDR1 and CDR2 (germline): SNHLY, FYNNEI. CDR3 amino acids: CASSERGPTNEKLFF. The CDR3 bases are TGTGCCAGCAGTGAAAGGGGGCCAACTAATGAAAAACTGTTTTTT.

J is TRBJ2-1 and V is TRBV6-1, with D perhaps TRBD2 (6 bases). The CDR3 sequence is 14 residues long. V was cut by 4 bases and J by 8 bases, with 15 bases left in between. The germline gives CDR1 MNHNS, CDR2 SASEGT. CDR3 protein: CASSGALEGHEQFF. In DNA, the CDR3 is TGTGCCAGCAGTGGAGCGTTGGAGGGGCATGAGCAGTTCTTC.

The chain recombines TRBV19 with TRBJ2-1; 12 nucleotides align to TRBD2. The V gene end was trimmed by 2 bases and the J gene end by 7 bases; junction bases not matched to a gene: 12. Germline values: CDR1 LNHDA, CDR2 SQIVND (reference sequence). The CDR3 loop spans 18 amino acids. The CDR3 reads CASSINPPGLAGLNEQFF. CDR3 DNA: TGTGCCAGTAGTATAAACCCCCCTGGACTAGCGGGATTGAATGAGCAGTTCTTC.

V usage is TRBV6-1 and J usage is TRBJ2-1, with D unresolved. CDR1 and CDR2 (germline): MNHNS, SASEGT. The germline V and J ends were trimmed by 4 bases and 12 bases, with 13 bases remaining between them. The CDR3 has 12 amino acids. As DNA, the CDR3 is TGTGCCAGCAGTGCTCCTCTTATGGGGCAGTTCTTC. Encoded protein: CASSAPLMGQFF.

Concerning this clone: Other DNA sequences in the sample encode the same CDR3. V gene TRBV5-1 combines with J gene TRBJ2-7; tentative D call: TRBD1 (6 bases). The CDR3 is made up of 14 amino acids. The germline V gene encodes CDR1 SGHRS and CDR2 YFSETQ. The V end lost 0 bases, the J end lost 2 bases, and 9 bases lay between the germline ends. The DNA of the CDR3 is TGCGCCAGCAGCTTGGAGGGGGATACCTACGAGCAGTACTTC. It specifies CASSLEGDTYEQYF. The variable domain in full, completed from reference TRBV5-1 and TRBJ2-7, reads KAGVTQTPRYLIKTRGQQVTLSCSPISGHRSVSWYQQTPGQGLQFLFEYFSETQRNKGNFPGRFSGRQFSNSRSEMNVSTLELGDSALYLCASSLEGDTYEQYFGPGTRLTVT.